Detailed here is one T cell receptor beta chain. This record comes from a study of blood T cells in healthy people across ages. The CDR3 has 14 amino acids. Germline values: CDR1 DFQATT, CDR2 SNEGSKA (reference sequence). Trimming removed 3 bases from V and 4 bases from J, with 13 bases in between. All donors came from Russia, were Caucasian and healthy, and spanned ages roughly 6 to 95. PCR was performed a second time for about 7 to 12 cycles using a sample-barcoded 5' primer and a J-beta primer mix. TCRdb fed the 5' RACE reads into MiXCR, producing one record per CDR3 protein. The sample yields about 900,000 distinct CDR3 sequences, about 48% seen once.

The V gene is TRBV20-1, the J gene TRBJ1-5; tentatively, D is TRBD1 (6 bases). The source of this sequence is a man between 25 and 39 years old in good health. Sequences were obtained from blood. The CDR3 is CSASLQGRNQPQHF. The CDR3 DNA is TGCAGTGCTAGCCTACAGGGCCGTAATCAGCCCCAGCATTTT.